The clone carrying this T cell receptor beta chain occurred a few times. This entry comes from a study of T-cell memory formation after mild COVID-19. UMIs and sample barcodes were carried by the TCR alpha and TCR beta cDNA libraries that 5'RACE produced using constant-segment primers. TCRdb itself ran the 5' RACE reads through MiXCR, one entry per CDR3 protein. This sample has 90,000 to 130,000 distinct CDR3 sequences; 15% to 20% occur once, and the top ten carry around 5.1%. V lost 5 bases and J lost 0, with 11 bases in between. Looked up from germline, CDR1 is MNHNS and CDR2 is SASEGT. The CDR3 is 15 amino acids.

The sample taken for sequencing was PBMCs or a T cell subset sorted from them (not recorded which). The J gene is TRBJ1-5, the V gene TRBV6-1; TRBD1 might be the D (6 bases). This sequence originates from a man younger than 35 who had mild COVID-19 (a few samples of this study predate the infection). Cell type and time point are not known. CDR3: CASSYDRNSNQPQHF. The DNA for the CDR3 is TGTGCCAGCAGTTACGACAGGAATAGCAATCAGCCCCAGCATTTT.